This TCR beta chain was sequenced for a study of T cell responses to AZD1222 COVID-19 vaccine (dated by TCRdb to the early 2020s). As for the study more broadly: AZD1222 recipients whose second dose came at about 4 weeks and those whose second dose came at about 12 weeks were combined into one group, since spike-specific TCR depth and breadth did not differ between the two schedules. Enrollment into the trials was organized by age into subgroups of 18-55, 56-69 and 70-plus years, and those subgroups contained roughly 150, 30 and 60 TCR-sequenced participants, respectively. TCR sequencing was performed for 230 to 250 trial participants, of whom 200 to 220 were given two doses of AZD1222 and approximately 25 were given two doses of MenACWY control vaccine.

Remarks on this clone: The clone's antigen remains unknown. Base qualities are not recorded, but no much larger clone differs from it by a single base.

The CDR3 regions of human TCRbeta chains were subjected to immunosequencing. The authors' pipeline ran thus. Repertoire TCRs were matched against a reference library of SARS-CoV-2-specific TCRs generated with the MIRA antigen-specificity platform. Breadth meant the fraction of unique TCRs that were SARS-CoV-2-associated, whereas depth meant the fraction of total T cells that were SARS-CoV-2-associated. Each spike-specific TCR was assigned to its reactive spike region and to a CD4 or CD8 class using the MIRA data. Log10-transformed breadth and depth values were compared by one-way ANOVA with Sidak's multiple comparisons tests. Drawn from immuneACCESS, this table holds only the in-frame rearrangements with V and J called that TCRdb kept. Clones are partly lost; checked studies trace under half to an unresolved V gene and leave the rest unexplained. V and J calls and clone size are given by that table; D and trimming were obtained from the DNA. This sample comprises tens of thousands of clones, approximately 90% of them detected only once. Roughly 5% of the sample is in the top ten clones.

The CDR3 sequence holds 16 residues, the cysteine and phenylalanine included. Kept here is only the CDR3 DNA, which spans 48 bases and is read in frame from base 1. Relative to germline, V is missing 5 bases and J is missing 4 bases, with 9 bases of the junction outside any gene match. CDR1 SGHVS and CDR2 FQNEAQ are derived from the germline V gene. The time point label here, explained by the study, means: baseline before first vaccination. The vaccinee samples were drawn from two UK trials, COV001 and COV002, one of which was a single-blind randomized controlled phase 2/3 trial testing AZD1222 (ChAdOx1 nCoV-19) in healthy adults. For TCRbeta chain sequencing, PBMC samples were collected from trial participants at day 0 and at day 28 after the second dose. Results the study describes overall, beyond this receptor: Only five or six AZD1222 recipients were SARS-CoV-2 seropositive at baseline, limiting conclusions about previously exposed vaccinees. CD4 TCRs associated with the vaccine covered the entire spike protein, and the dominant responses were in regions 160-218 and 743-854. No day 14 peak-response samples were available, so repertoires were characterized only after the peak T cell response. Epitopes outside the regions mutated in the B.1.351 and B.1.1.7 variants were reportedly recognized by nearly half of the unique spike-specific TCRs. The 56-69-year group was small, and its depth increase did not reach significance, likely because of low power. Most participants were white British and females outnumbered males, and the authors suggested that clonal diversity may have been underestimated. A significant rise in spike-specific TCR breadth and depth was observed after two AZD1222 doses relative to day 0 and relative to MenACWY recipients.

This sequence was found in an adult in good health. The chain is assembled from TRBV7-8 and TRBJ1-2; 11 central bases correspond to TRBD1. The specimen comprised peripheral blood, sampled on day 0 of AZD1222 vaccination. The CDR3 reads CASSAPDRGRGYGYTF. The DNA sequence follows: TGTGCCAGCAGCGCCCCGGACAGGGGGCGCGGCTATGGCTACACCTTC.